The clone carrying this T cell receptor beta chain was picked up a small number of times. Antigen: not known. What was sequenced were expressed TCRB transcripts, since all of the isolated RNA had been reverse transcribed. The method was immunoSEQ multiplex PCR; TCRdb's version includes in-frame clones alone and lacks a portion of them. The table lists fewer than 350,000 clones, over 12% of them singletons, with around 0.015% in the top ten. The data derive from a study of beta chain features in type 1 diabetes. CDR1 and CDR2 (germline): MNHEY, SMNVEV (reference sequence). V was shortened by 4 bases and J by 1 base, with 13 bases between the two germline ends. The CDR3 is 15 residues long. Whole-study findings and limits: Type 1 diabetes patients had moderately but significantly shorter TCRB CDR3s in all four CD4+ subsets.

The source is a man aged 18 to 35 with type 1 diabetes. The chain couples TRBV27 to TRBJ1-2; tentatively, D is TRBD1 (5 bases). The sequencing sample was made of naive CD4+ T cells from blood. CDR3 sequence: CASSSVLRGNYGYTF. The CDR3 DNA follows: TGTGCCAGCAGTTCCGTCTTAAGGGGTAACTATGGCTACACCTTC.